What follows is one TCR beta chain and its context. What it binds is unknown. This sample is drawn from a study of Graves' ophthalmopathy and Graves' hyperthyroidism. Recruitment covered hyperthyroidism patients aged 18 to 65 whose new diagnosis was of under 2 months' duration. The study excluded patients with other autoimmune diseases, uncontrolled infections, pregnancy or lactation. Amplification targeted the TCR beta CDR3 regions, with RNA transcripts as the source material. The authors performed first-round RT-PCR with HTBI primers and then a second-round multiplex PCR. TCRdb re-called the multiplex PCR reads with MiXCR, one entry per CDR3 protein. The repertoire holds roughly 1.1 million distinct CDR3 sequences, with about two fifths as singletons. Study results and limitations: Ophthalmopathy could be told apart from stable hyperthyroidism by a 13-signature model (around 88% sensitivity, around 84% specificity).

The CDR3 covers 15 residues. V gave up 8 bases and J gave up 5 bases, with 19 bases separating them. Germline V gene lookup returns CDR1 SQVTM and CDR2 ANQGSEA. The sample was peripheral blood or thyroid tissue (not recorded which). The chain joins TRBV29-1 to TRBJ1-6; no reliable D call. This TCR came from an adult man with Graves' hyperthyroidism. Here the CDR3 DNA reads TGCAGCCTGAGACTGCGGGGAGATAATAATTCACCCCTCCACTTT. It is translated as CSLRLRGDNNSPLHF.